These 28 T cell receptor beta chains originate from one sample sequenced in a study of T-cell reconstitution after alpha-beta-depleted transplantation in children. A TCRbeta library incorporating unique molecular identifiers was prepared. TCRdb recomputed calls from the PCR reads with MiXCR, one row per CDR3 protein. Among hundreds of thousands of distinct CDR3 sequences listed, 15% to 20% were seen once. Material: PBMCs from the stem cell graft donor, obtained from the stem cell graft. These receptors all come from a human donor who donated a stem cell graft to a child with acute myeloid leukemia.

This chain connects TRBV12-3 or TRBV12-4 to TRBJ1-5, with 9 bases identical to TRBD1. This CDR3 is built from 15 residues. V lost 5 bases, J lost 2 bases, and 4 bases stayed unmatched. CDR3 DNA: TGTGCCAGCAGTCGGGACAGGGCAGGCAATCAGCCCCAGCATTTT. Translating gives CASSRDRAGNQPQHF.

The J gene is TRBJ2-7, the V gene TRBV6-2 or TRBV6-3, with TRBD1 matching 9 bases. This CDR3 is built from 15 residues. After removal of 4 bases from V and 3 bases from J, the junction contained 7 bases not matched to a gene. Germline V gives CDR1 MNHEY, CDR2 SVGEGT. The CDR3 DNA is TGTGCCAGCAGTTCCGCCGGGACAGGGATCTACGAGCAGTACTTC. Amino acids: CASSSAGTGIYEQYF.

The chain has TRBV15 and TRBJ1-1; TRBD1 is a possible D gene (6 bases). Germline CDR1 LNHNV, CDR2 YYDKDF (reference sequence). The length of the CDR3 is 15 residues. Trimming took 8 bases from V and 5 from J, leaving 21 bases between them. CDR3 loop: CATQKVTAQGTEAFF. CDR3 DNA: TGTGCCACCCAAAAAGTGACGGCGCAGGGGACTGAAGCTTTCTTT.

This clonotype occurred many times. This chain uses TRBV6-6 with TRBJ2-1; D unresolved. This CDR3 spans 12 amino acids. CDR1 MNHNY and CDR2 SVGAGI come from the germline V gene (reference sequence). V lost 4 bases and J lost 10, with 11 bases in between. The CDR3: CASSLSLDEQFF. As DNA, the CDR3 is TGTGCCAGCAGTTTATCGCTGGACGAGCAGTTCTTC.

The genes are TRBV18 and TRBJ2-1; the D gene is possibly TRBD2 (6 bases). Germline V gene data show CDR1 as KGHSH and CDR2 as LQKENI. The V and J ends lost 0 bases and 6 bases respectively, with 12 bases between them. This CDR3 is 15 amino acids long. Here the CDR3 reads CASSPPWRGGNEQFF. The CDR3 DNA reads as TGTGCCAGCTCACCACCGTGGCGGGGAGGCAATGAGCAGTTCTTC.

The CDR3 region is CASSPRQSGGETQYF. CDR3 sequence (DNA): TGTGCCAGCAGTCCTCGACAGTCCGGCGGGGAGACCCAGTACTTC. The chain carries TRBV27 and TRBJ2-5; D is perhaps TRBD1 or TRBD2 (5 bases each). V lost 5 bases to trimming and J lost 5 bases, with 18 bases between them. CDR1 is MNHEY, CDR2 SMNVEV, per germline (reference sequence). This CDR3 spans 15 amino acids.

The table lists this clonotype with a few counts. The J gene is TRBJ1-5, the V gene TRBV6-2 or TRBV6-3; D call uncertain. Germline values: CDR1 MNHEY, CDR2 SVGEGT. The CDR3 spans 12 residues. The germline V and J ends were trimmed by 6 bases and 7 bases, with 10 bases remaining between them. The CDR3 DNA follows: TGTGCCAGCAGGCGCCACGGGCAGCCCCAGCATTTT. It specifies CASRRHGQPQHF.

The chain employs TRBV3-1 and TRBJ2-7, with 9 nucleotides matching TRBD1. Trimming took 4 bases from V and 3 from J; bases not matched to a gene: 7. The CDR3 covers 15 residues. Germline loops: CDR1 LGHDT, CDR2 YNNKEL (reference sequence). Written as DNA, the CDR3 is TGTGCCAGCAGCCGGTCCGGGACAGGGAACTACGAGCAGTACTTC. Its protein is CASSRSGTGNYEQYF.

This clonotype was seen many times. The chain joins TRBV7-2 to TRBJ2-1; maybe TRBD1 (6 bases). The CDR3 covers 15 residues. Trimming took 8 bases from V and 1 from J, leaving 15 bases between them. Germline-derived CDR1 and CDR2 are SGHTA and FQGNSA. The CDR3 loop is CASGLDRKSYNEQFF. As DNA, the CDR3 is TGTGCCAGCGGGCTCGACAGGAAATCCTACAATGAGCAGTTCTTC.

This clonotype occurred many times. In DNA, the CDR3 is TGTGCCAGCCAGGGATCAAGCTCCTACAATGAGCAGTTCTTC. Protein: CASQGSSSYNEQFF. The gene calls are TRBV6-5 and TRBJ2-1, with D perhaps TRBD1 (5 bases). V was shortened by 8 bases and J by 0 bases, with 11 bases between the two germline ends. The CDR3 runs to 14 residues. Germline loops: CDR1 MNHEY, CDR2 SVGAGI.

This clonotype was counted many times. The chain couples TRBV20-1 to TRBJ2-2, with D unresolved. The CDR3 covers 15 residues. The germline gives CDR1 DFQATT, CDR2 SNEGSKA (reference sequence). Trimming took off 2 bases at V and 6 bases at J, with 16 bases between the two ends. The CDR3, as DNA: TGCAGTGCTAGACCTAGGATGGTAGTGGCCGGGGAGCTGTTTTTT. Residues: CSARPRMVVAGELFF.

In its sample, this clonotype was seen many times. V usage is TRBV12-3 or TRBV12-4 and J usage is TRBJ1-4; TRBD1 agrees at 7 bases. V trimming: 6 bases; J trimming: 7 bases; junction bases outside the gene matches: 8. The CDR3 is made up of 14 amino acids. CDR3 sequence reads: CASSPDREGEKLFF. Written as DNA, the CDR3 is TGTGCCAGCAGCCCCGACAGGGAGGGTGAAAAACTGTTTTTT.

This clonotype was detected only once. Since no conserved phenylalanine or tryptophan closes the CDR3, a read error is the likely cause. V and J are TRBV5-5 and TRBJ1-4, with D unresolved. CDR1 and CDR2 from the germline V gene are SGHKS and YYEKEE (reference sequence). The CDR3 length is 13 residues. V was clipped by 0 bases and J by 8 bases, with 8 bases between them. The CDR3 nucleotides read TGTGCCAGCAGCTTGGTAGGGTCGGAAAAACTGTTTCTT. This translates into CASSLVGSEKLFL.

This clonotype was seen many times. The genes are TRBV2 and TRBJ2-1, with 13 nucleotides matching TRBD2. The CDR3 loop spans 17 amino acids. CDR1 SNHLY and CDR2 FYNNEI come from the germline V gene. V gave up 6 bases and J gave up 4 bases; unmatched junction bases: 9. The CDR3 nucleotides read TGTGCCAGCAGACCCGGACTAGCGGGGGCCCCTTACAATGAGCAGTTCTTC. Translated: CASRPGLAGAPYNEQFF.

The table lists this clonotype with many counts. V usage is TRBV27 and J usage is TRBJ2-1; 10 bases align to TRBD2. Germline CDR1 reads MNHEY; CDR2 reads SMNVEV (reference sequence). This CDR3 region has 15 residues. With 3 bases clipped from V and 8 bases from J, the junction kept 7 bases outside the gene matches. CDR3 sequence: CASSLTSGLRYEQFF. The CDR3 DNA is TGTGCCAGCAGTTTGACTAGCGGGCTCCGATATGAGCAGTTCTTC.

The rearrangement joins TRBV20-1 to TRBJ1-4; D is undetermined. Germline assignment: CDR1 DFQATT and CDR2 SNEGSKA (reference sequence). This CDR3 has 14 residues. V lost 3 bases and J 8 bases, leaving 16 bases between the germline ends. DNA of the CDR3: TGCAGTGCTAGTTCTACCCTCAGATCGGAAAAACTGTTTTTT. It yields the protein CSASSTLRSEKLFF.

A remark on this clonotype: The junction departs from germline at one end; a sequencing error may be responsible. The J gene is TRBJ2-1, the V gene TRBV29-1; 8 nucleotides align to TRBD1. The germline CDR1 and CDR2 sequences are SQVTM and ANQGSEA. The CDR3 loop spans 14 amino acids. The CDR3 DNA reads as TGCAGCGCCCTGGACAGGGTTAAGGACAATAAGCAGTTCTTC. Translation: CSALDRVKDNKQFF.

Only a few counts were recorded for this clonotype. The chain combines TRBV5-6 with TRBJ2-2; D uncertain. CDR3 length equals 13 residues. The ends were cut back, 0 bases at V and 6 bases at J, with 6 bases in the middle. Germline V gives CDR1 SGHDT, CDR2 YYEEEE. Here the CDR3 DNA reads TGTGCCAGCAGCTTGGAAGCGTCCGGGGAGCTGTTTTTT. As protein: CASSLEASGELFF.

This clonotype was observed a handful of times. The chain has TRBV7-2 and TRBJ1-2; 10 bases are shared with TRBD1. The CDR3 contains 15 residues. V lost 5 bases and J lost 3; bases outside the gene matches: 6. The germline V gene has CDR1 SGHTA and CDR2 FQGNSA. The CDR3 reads CASSITGTGDYGYTF. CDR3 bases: TGTGCCAGCAGCATAACCGGGACAGGGGACTATGGCTACACCTTC.

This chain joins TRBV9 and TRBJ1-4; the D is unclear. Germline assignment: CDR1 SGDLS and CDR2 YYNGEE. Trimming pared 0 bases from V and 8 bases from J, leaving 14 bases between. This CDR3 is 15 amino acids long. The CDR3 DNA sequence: TGTGCCAGCAGCGTAGATGGGAACTTAAAGGAAAAACTGTTTTTT. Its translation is CASSVDGNLKEKLFF.

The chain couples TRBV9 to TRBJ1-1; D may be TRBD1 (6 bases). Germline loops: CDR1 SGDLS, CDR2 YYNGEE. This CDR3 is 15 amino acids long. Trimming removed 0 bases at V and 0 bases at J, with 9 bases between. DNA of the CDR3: TGTGCCAGCAGCGTAGAGGGGGTGATGAACACTGAAGCTTTCTTT. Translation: CASSVEGVMNTEAFF.

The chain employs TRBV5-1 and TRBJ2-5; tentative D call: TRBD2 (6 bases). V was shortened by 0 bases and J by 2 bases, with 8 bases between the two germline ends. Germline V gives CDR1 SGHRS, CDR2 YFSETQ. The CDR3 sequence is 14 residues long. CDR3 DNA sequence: TGCGCCAGCAGCTTGGGGACTATTCAAGAGACCCAGTACTTC. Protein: CASSLGTIQETQYF.

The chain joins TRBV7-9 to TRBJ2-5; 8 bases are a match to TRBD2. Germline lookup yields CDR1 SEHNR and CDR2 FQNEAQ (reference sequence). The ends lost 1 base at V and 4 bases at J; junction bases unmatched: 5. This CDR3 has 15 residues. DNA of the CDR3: TGTGCCAGCAGCTTAGGGGGGACTAGAGGAGAGACCCAGTACTTC. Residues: CASSLGGTRGETQYF.

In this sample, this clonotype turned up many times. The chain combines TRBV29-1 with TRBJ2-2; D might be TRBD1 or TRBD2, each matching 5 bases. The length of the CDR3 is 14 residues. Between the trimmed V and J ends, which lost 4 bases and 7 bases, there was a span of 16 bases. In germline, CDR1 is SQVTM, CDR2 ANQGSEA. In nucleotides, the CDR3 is TGCAGCGTTGTGCCCCAGGGAGAGGGCGGGGAGCTGTTTTTT. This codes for CSVVPQGEGGELFF.

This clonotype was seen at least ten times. In DNA form, the CDR3 reads TGTGCCAGCAGTTACTCTCCAGCGGGGGGCACAGATACGCAGTATTTT. Translation: CASSYSPAGGTDTQYF. This sequence joins TRBV6-2 or TRBV6-3 and TRBJ2-3, with 8 nucleotides matching TRBD2. The CDR3 extends over 16 amino acids. CDR1 MNHEY and CDR2 SVGEGT come from the germline V gene. J lost 1 base, V lost 0 bases, and 3 bases had no gene match.

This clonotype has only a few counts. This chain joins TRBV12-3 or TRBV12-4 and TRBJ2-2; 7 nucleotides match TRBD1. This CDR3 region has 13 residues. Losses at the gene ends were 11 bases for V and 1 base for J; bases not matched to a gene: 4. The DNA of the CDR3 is TGTGCCGAGGGGGCGGGGAACACCGGGGAGCTGTTTTTT. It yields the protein CAEGAGNTGELFF.

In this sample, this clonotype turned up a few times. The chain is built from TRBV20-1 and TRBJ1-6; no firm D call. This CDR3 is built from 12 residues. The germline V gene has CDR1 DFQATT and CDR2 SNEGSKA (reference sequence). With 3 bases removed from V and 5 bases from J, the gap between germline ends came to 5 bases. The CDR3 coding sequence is TGCAGTGCTAGTCCCCATAATTCACCCCTCCACTTT. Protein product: CSASPHNSPLHF.

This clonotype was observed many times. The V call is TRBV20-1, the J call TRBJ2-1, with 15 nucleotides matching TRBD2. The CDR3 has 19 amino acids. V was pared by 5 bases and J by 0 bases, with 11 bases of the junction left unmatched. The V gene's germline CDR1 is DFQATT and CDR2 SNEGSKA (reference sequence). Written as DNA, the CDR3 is TGCAGTGCTCCTTGGGGACTAGCGGGGGGCCGGAGCTCCTACAATGAGCAGTTCTTC. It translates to CSAPWGLAGGRSSYNEQFF.